This T cell receptor (beta chain) was identified in a study of T cell responses to AZD1222 COVID-19 vaccine. Points from the study as a whole: Regions 160-218 and 743-854 dominated among vaccine-associated CD4 TCRs spanning spike. The study found Spike-specific TCR breadth and depth rose after two AZD1222 doses. Donors, mostly white British, included more females; clonal diversity was possibly underestimated.

In the case of this clone: Its target is not known.

Germline loops: CDR1 GTSNPN, CDR2 SVGIG (reference sequence). V gave up 2 bases and J gave up 5 bases, with 9 bases separating them. CDR3 length: 12 residues. Produced via immunoSEQ multiplex PCR; TCRdb's table is partial and in-frame only. Found here are fewer than 95,000 clones, approximately 89% of them singletons; the top ten hold around 5.5%. The receptor was isolated from an adult who received the AZD1222 COVID-19 vaccine. The specimen comprised peripheral blood, sampled 28 days after the second AZD1222 dose. V gene TRBV30 combines with J gene TRBJ1-2; D is possibly TRBD1 (5 bases). CDR3 nucleotides: TGTGCCTGGAGTCCCGGGGGATATGGCTACACCTTC. Residues: CAWSPGGYGYTF.